This is a list of T cell receptor beta chains from one sample in a study of cytomegalovirus exposure and HLA in healthy donors. Assay used: immunoSEQ multiplex PCR; TCRdb lists only in-frame clones, some missing. The data hold approximately 160,000 clones, with roughly 80% observed a single time. The source material was PBMCs. Receptors were obtained from a male donor in good health and CMV-seronegative. CDR3s include the opening cysteine and the closing phenylalanine or tryptophan. The order of the fields is D gene, clone size, J gene, V gene, CDR3 DNA, CDR3 protein. The D gene is left open where the match is weak. For some rows the clone size is stated as once, few or many, or as a class when expanded; others skip it.

d_gene: NA; abundance: NA; j_gene: TRBJ2-7; v_gene: TRBV18; CDR3nt: TGTGCCAGCTCACCGGGACTCCAGACCTACGAGCAGTACTTC; CDR3aa: CASSPGLQTYEQYF
d_gene: NA; abundance: NA; j_gene: TRBJ1-5; v_gene: TRBV4-1; CDR3nt: TGCGCCAGCAGCCGACTCATGCCAGGGGATACGGGTAATCAGCCCCAGCATTTT; CDR3aa: CASSRLMPGDTGNQPQHF
d_gene: TRBD1; abundance: NA; j_gene: TRBJ1-2; v_gene: TRBV25-1; CDR3nt: TGTGCCAGCAGACTGACAGGGGGCTATGGCTACACCTTC; CDR3aa: CASRLTGGYGYTF
d_gene: TRBD1; abundance: NA; j_gene: TRBJ2-1; v_gene: TRBV5-4; CDR3nt: TGTGCCAGCAGTTCAGGACAGGGAATCTACAATGAGCAGTTCTTC; CDR3aa: CASSSGQGIYNEQFF
d_gene: TRBD1; abundance: few; j_gene: TRBJ2-7; v_gene: TRBV2; CDR3nt: TGTGCCAGCACCCCGGGCCCGGGACAGGGGCACGAGCAGTACTTC; CDR3aa: CASTPGPGQGHEQYF
d_gene: TRBD2; abundance: NA; j_gene: TRBJ2-2; v_gene: TRBV4-3; CDR3nt: TGCGCCAGCAGCCTCCGAGCGGGAGGGGGGGTCACCGGGGAGCTGTTTTTT; CDR3aa: CASSLRAGGGVTGELFF
d_gene: TRBD1; abundance: NA; j_gene: TRBJ1-5; v_gene: TRBV27; CDR3nt: TGTGCCAGCAGTTTACGGGGACAGGCAATGTTTCAGCCCCAGCATTTT; CDR3aa: CASSLRGQAMFQPQHF
d_gene: NA; abundance: once; j_gene: TRBJ1-1; v_gene: TRBV5-1; CDR3nt: TGCGCCAGCAGCTCCAACCAAGACAGCGAAGCTTTCTTT; CDR3aa: CASSSNQDSEAFF
d_gene: TRBD1; abundance: NA; j_gene: TRBJ1-2; v_gene: TRBV15; CDR3nt: TGTGCCACCAGCAGGGACAAAGTGGACAGGAGCTATGGCTACACCTTC; CDR3aa: CATSRDKVDRSYGYTF
d_gene: NA; abundance: NA; j_gene: TRBJ2-2; v_gene: TRBV7-9; CDR3nt: TGTGCCAGCGACCTGACAGCGAACACCGGGGAGCTGTTTTTT; CDR3aa: CASDLTANTGELFF
d_gene: NA; abundance: NA; j_gene: TRBJ2-7; v_gene: TRBV12-2; CDR3nt: TGTGCAAGCCCGCAGAGTCTAGCGGGCCGACTTTGTTCCTACGAGCAGTACTTC; CDR3aa: CASPQSLAGRLCSYEQYF
d_gene: NA; abundance: NA; j_gene: TRBJ1-3; v_gene: TRBV18; CDR3nt: TGTGCCAGCTCCCCGGCCGGGGGGGTCTCCCCCTCTGGAAACACCATATATTTT; CDR3aa: CASSPAGGVSPSGNTIYF
d_gene: NA; abundance: NA; j_gene: TRBJ1-3; v_gene: TRBV2; CDR3nt: TGTGCCAGCCTACAGACTACTGGAAACACCATATATTTT; CDR3aa: CASLQTTGNTIYF
d_gene: TRBD1; abundance: NA; j_gene: TRBJ1-2; v_gene: TRBV5-4; CDR3nt: TGTGCCAGCACCCTGGACAGGTTGAACTATGGCTACACCTTC; CDR3aa: CASTLDRLNYGYTF
d_gene: NA; abundance: NA; j_gene: TRBJ1-2; v_gene: TRBV5-6; CDR3nt: TGTGCCAGCAGCTTGGTGGGGGGGCACGGCTACACCTTC; CDR3aa: CASSLVGGHGYTF
d_gene: NA; abundance: once; j_gene: TRBJ2-7; v_gene: TRBV7-2; CDR3nt: TGTGCCAGCAGCATAGGGAGACTCGTAACCTACGAGCAGTACTTC; CDR3aa: CASSIGRLVTYEQYF
d_gene: NA; abundance: NA; j_gene: TRBJ1-5; v_gene: TRBV6-1; CDR3nt: TGTGCCAGCAGTGGAAGACAGTTTTTAGGCAATCAGCCCCAGCATTTT; CDR3aa: CASSGRQFLGNQPQHF
d_gene: NA; abundance: once; j_gene: TRBJ2-4; v_gene: TRBV19; CDR3nt: TGTGCCAGTAGTAATTGGGGAGACCTAGCCAAAAACATTCAGTACTTC; CDR3aa: CASSNWGDLAKNIQYF
d_gene: NA; abundance: NA; j_gene: TRBJ2-1; v_gene: TRBV5-1; CDR3nt: TGCGCCAGCAGCCTTCAGTACAATGAGCAGTTCTTC; CDR3aa: CASSLQYNEQFF
d_gene: TRBD1; abundance: few; j_gene: TRBJ2-7; v_gene: TRBV11-2; CDR3nt: TGTGCCAGCAGCTTAGGGGCAGGGGGCTACGAGCAGTACTTC; CDR3aa: CASSLGAGGYEQYF
d_gene: NA; abundance: few; j_gene: TRBJ2-3; v_gene: TRBV6-1; CDR3nt: TGTGCCAGCAGGTGGGGGGAAAGCACAGATACGCAGTATTTT; CDR3aa: CASRWGESTDTQYF
d_gene: NA; abundance: NA; j_gene: TRBJ2-7; v_gene: TRBV7-3; CDR3nt: TGTGCCAGCAGCCTGGACAGCCAGCCTTACGAGCAGTACTTC; CDR3aa: CASSLDSQPYEQYF
d_gene: NA; abundance: NA; j_gene: TRBJ2-3; v_gene: TRBV7-2; CDR3nt: TGTGCCAGCAGCTTTGACCGGGAAGATACGCAGTATTTT; CDR3aa: CASSFDREDTQYF
d_gene: TRBD2; abundance: many; j_gene: TRBJ2-3; v_gene: TRBV6-4; CDR3nt: TGTGCCAGCAGCGTCATAGCGGGAGGGTCAGATACGCAGTATTTT; CDR3aa: CASSVIAGGSDTQYF
d_gene: TRBD1; abundance: NA; j_gene: TRBJ2-7; v_gene: TRBV27; CDR3nt: TGTGCCAGCAGTTTTACAGGGACAGGCTACGAGCAGTACTTC; CDR3aa: CASSFTGTGYEQYF
d_gene: NA; abundance: NA; j_gene: TRBJ2-5; v_gene: TRBV7-9; CDR3nt: TGTGCCAGCAGCTTGGCCGCAGGGGATGGGACCCAGTACTTC; CDR3aa: CASSLAAGDGTQYF
d_gene: NA; abundance: NA; j_gene: TRBJ1-2; v_gene: TRBV6-6; CDR3nt: TGTGCCAGCAGTTACTCGGGCCAGCCCTATGGCTACACCTTC; CDR3aa: CASSYSGQPYGYTF
d_gene: NA; abundance: NA; j_gene: TRBJ2-4; v_gene: TRBV4-3; CDR3nt: TGCGCCAGCAGCCAAGGTGTCGTTAGTCTAGCGCAGTACTTC; CDR3aa: CASSQGVVSLAQYF